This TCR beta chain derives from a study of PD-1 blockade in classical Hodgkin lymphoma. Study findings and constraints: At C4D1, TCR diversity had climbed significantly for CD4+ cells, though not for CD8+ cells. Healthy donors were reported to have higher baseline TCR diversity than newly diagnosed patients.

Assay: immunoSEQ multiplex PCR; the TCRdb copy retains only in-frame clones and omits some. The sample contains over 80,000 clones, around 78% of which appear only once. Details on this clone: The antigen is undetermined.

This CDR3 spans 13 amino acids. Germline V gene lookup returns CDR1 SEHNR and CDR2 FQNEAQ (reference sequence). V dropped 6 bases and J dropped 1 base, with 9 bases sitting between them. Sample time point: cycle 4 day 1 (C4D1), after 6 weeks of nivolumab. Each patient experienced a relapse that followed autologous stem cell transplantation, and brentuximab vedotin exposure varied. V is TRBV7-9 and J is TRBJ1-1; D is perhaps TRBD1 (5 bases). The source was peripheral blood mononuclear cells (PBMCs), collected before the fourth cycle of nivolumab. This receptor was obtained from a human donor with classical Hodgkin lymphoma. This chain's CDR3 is CASSYTGNTEAFF. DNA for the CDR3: TGTGCCAGCAGTTATACAGGGAACACTGAAGCTTTCTTT.